The 13 T cell receptor beta chains listed next were all sequenced from one sample in a study of memory CD4+ T cells and cytomegalovirus serostatus. Clones were sequenced by immunoSEQ multiplex PCR, and TCRdb holds only the in-frame ones, with some missing. The sample includes about 80,000 clones, less than 90% of them seen just once. Single viable CD3+CD4+CD8-CD45RO+ cells were sorted as the memory CD4+ T cells. The sequenced sample consisted of memory CD4+ T cells from blood. The source is an adult in good health and CMV-seronegative.

CDR3 DNA sequence: TGTGCCTCAAACTATGGCTACACCTTC. Translation: CASNYGYTF. The gene calls are TRBV6-5 and TRBJ1-2; D call uncertain. The length of the CDR3 is 9 residues. From germline, CDR1 is MNHEY and CDR2 SVGAGI. V was cut by 11 bases and J by 2 bases, with 3 bases left in between.

V and J are TRBV18 and TRBJ1-1; no firm D call. The CDR3 loop spans 14 amino acids. The germline V and J ends were trimmed by 4 bases and 1 base, with 10 bases remaining between them. Germline V gene lookup returns CDR1 KGHSH and CDR2 LQKENI. The CDR3 bases are TGTGCCAGCTCACGCCTTGATGAGAACACTGAAGCTTTCTTT. It translates to CASSRLDENTEAFF.

The rearrangement uses TRBV10-1 and TRBJ1-6, with D unresolved. CDR3 length equals 15 residues. Trimming cost V 3 bases and J 3 bases, with 9 bases left between them. The V gene's germline CDR1 is WNHNN and CDR2 SYGVQD (reference sequence). The CDR3 is CASSDRRIYNSPLHF. CDR3 DNA: TGCGCCAGCAGTGATAGGCGGATCTATAATTCACCCCTCCACTTT.

CDR3 in DNA: TGTGCCAGCTCATCAGACAGGGGGACCCTCTACGAGCAGTACTTC. Protein: CASSSDRGTLYEQYF. The V and J genes are TRBV18 and TRBJ2-7; 9 nucleotides match TRBD1. Trimming took 5 bases from V and 3 from J; bases not matched to a gene: 8. This CDR3 comprises 15 residues. Germline loops: CDR1 KGHSH, CDR2 LQKENI.

This clone has a single count. The genes are TRBV6-5 and TRBJ1-2; TRBD1 matches at 7 bases. V gave up 1 base and J gave up 4 bases; unmatched junction bases: 3. CDR1 MNHEY and CDR2 SVGAGI come from the germline V gene. CDR3 length equals 14 residues. The CDR3 DNA sequence: TGTGCCAGCAGTTACTTCCACAGGGGCTATGGCTACACCTTC. This sequence encodes CASSYFHRGYGYTF.

The rearrangement joins TRBV30 to TRBJ1-4; TRBD1 matches 8 bases. The V gene's germline CDR1 is GTSNPN and CDR2 SVGIG (reference sequence). With 3 bases clipped from V and 3 bases from J, the junction kept 3 bases outside the gene matches. The CDR3 is 14 residues long. The CDR3 sequence: CAWSTGGSNEKLFF. DNA of the CDR3: TGTGCCTGGAGCACAGGGGGGTCTAATGAAAAACTGTTTTTT.

The chain combines TRBV9 with TRBJ2-2; D remains ambiguous. V lost 0 bases and J 3 bases, leaving 15 bases between the germline ends. Germline assignment: CDR1 SGDLS and CDR2 YYNGEE. The CDR3 length is 17 residues. The CDR3 bases are TGTGCCAGCAGCGTAGCTGTGGCTAGATATTACACCGGGGAGCTGTTTTTT. It yields the protein CASSVAVARYYTGELFF.

J is TRBJ2-2 and V is TRBV10-3; D not resolved. The CDR3 covers 13 residues. Germline V gives CDR1 ENHRY, CDR2 SYGVKD. With 10 bases removed from V and 5 bases from J, the gap between germline ends came to 14 bases. The CDR3 DNA is TGTGCCACCGTTCGAGACCGGACCGGGGAGCTGTTTTTT. Translated, it gives CATVRDRTGELFF.

The gene calls are TRBV6-6 and TRBJ2-1; D perhaps matches TRBD2 (5 bases). The V gene lost 1 base and the J gene lost 5 bases, with 15 bases spanning the gap. This CDR3 spans 16 amino acids. CDR1 and CDR2 from the germline V gene are MNHNY and SVGAGI (reference sequence). The CDR3 protein is CASSYFAGPPNNEQFF. In DNA, the CDR3 is TGTGCCAGCAGTTACTTTGCGGGTCCGCCCAACAATGAGCAGTTCTTC.

This clone was observed a few times. The J gene is TRBJ2-7, the V gene TRBV2; 10 bases match TRBD2. Per the germline V gene, CDR1 is SNHLY and CDR2 is FYNNEI. The length of the CDR3 is 15 residues. J was trimmed by 7 bases and V by 8 bases; bases with no gene match: 14. The CDR3 nucleotides are TGTGCCAGCCTCCAGGAAGCGGGGGGGCCGGGTGAGCAGTACTTC. The encoded protein is CASLQEAGGPGEQYF.

This clone was detected only a few times. The chain carries TRBV9 and TRBJ1-2; D unresolved. The V gene's germline CDR1 is SGDLS and CDR2 YYNGEE. This CDR3 has 14 amino acids. Trimming removed 0 bases from V and 3 bases from J, with 9 bases in between. DNA of the CDR3: TGTGCCAGCAGCGTAGCTGGGCGGGACTATGGCTACACCTTC. This codes for CASSVAGRDYGYTF.

This chain uses TRBV5-8 with TRBJ2-4; the match to TRBD1 covers 9 bases. The CDR3 is 14 residues long. The V gene end was trimmed by 4 bases and the J gene end by 6 bases; junction bases not matched to a gene: 5. Germline V lookup: CDR1 SGHTS, CDR2 YDEGEE. This CDR3 reads CASSPRTGVNIQYF. The CDR3 region has the DNA TGTGCCAGCAGCCCCAGGACAGGGGTAAACATTCAGTACTTC.

In this sample, this clone turned up a few times. J is TRBJ1-2 and V is TRBV6-5; D is possibly TRBD1 (6 bases). Germline V gene lookup returns CDR1 MNHEY and CDR2 SVGAGI. V was cut by 0 bases and J by 7 bases, with 18 bases left in between. The CDR3 sequence is 16 residues long. CDR3: CASSYSIVGGSGGYTF. The CDR3, as DNA: TGTGCCAGCAGTTACTCGATTGTTGGGGGCTCGGGTGGCTACACCTTC.